A selection of T cell receptor beta chains follows, all from one sample in a study of tumor T cells in aggressive B-cell lymphoma. Libraries were prepared by immunoSEQ multiplex PCR; TCRdb keeps only in-frame clonotypes and omits some of them. The table includes 9,500 to 10,000 clones, roughly 85% detected once. Material: tumor tissue. The receptors shown here come from an adult with diffuse large B cell lymphoma. Each CDR3 is given with its conserved first and last residue. Each record gives: D gene, J gene, V gene, CDR3 protein. The D gene is left open where the match is weak.

>.|TRBJ2-2|TRBV6-5
CASSYLDKGEWRGAVF
>TRBD1|TRBJ2-7|TRBV5-1
CASSRGGSTNYEQYF
>.|TRBJ1-1|TRBV6-5
CASSYLRGAEAFF
>.|TRBJ2-7|TRBV18
CASSPLPSGGDDEQYF
>TRBD2|.|TRBV11-2
CASSLSGGRPTYEQYF
>TRBD2|TRBJ2-1|TRBV19
CASSAGTSGRATYNEQFF
>.|TRBJ1-6|TRBV4-3
CASSQDWLGSPLHF
>.|TRBJ1-4|TRBV7-2
CASSPGGRGSLEKLFF
>.|TRBJ2-6|TRBV7-3
CASSLWNGDVLTF
>TRBD2|TRBJ2-5|TRBV11-2
CASSLVLAGGLEETQYF
>.|TRBJ1-4|TRBV28
CASSTPLNGNEKLFF
>.|TRBJ2-7|TRBV5-1
CASSSQGSSYEQYF
>TRBD2|TRBJ2-7|TRBV18
CASSPREGAYEQYF
>TRBD1|TRBJ1-2|TRBV5-1
CASSRDRAAYGYTF
>.|TRBJ2-7|TRBV7-2
CASSPGLVYEQYF
>.|TRBJ1-1|TRBV28
CASSLQGNTEAFF
>.|TRBJ2-1|TRBV6-7
CASSSYRPYNEQFF
>TRBD2|TRBJ2-1|TRBV7-7
CASSPGGTSGMNEQFF
>.|TRBJ1-5|TRBV6-5
CASSRDSNQPQHF
>.|.|TRBV11-2
CASSLILNRELFF
>.|TRBJ2-1|TRBV10-3
CAISEAGNSYNEQFF
>.|TRBJ2-7|TRBV19
CASSIYDGEAYEQYF
>TRBD2|.|TRBV11-2
CASSQAGNSYEQYF
>TRBD1|TRBJ1-1|TRBV9
CASSVSGQGGNTEAFF